Each of the 20 T cell receptor beta chains below was sequenced from the same sample in a study of CD8 T cells in Susac syndrome. When the RNA was reverse transcribed, random hexamers were used with an input of 0.5 to 1 ug. TCRdb independently ran MiXCR on the immunoSEQ multiplex PCR reads; one entry per CDR3 protein. The table has around 130,000 distinct CDR3 sequences, roughly 95% seen once. Material for sequencing was CD4+ T cells from PBMCs. The receptors originated from a human donor in good health.

This sequence joins TRBV7-8 and TRBJ1-3, with D possibly being TRBD1 (6 bases). The germline V gene has CDR1 SGHVS and CDR2 FQNEAQ. This CDR3 has 16 amino acids. V was clipped by 4 bases and J by 1 base, with 14 bases between them. Here the CDR3 DNA reads TGTGCCAGCAGCTCAACAAGAACAGGGTCTGGAAACACCATATATTTT. It specifies CASSSTRTGSGNTIYF.

The chain employs TRBV28 and TRBJ2-4; 8 bases align to TRBD2. The V segment lost 4 bases and the J segment 1 base; nucleotides outside the gene matches: 9. CDR1 and CDR2 (germline): MDHEN, SYDVKM. The CDR3 has 17 amino acids. The CDR3 region is CASSSPSGLEAKNIQYF. The CDR3 DNA follows: TGTGCCAGCAGTTCACCTAGCGGGCTCGAGGCCAAAAACATTCAGTACTTC.

The chain links TRBV29-1 to TRBJ2-5, with D possibly matching TRBD2 (6 bases). Germline lookup yields CDR1 SQVTM and CDR2 ANQGSEA. Trimming removed 3 bases at V and 5 bases at J, with 10 bases between. The CDR3 loop spans 12 amino acids. The DNA of the CDR3 is TGCAGCGTTGAGTCGGGACTCGAGACCCAGTACTTC. This translates into CSVESGLETQYF. Full variable domain (outside the CDR3, taken from reference TRBV29-1 and TRBJ2-5): SAVISQKPSRDICQRGTSLTIQCQVDSQVTMMFWYRQQPGQSLTLIATANQGSEATYESGFVIDKFPISRPNLTFSTLTVSNMSPEDSSIYLCSVESGLETQYFGPGTRLLVL.

The V gene is TRBV3-1, the J gene TRBJ1-1; unclear D gene. Trimming took off 0 bases at V and 10 bases at J, with 12 bases between the two ends. Germline loops: CDR1 LGHDT, CDR2 YNNKEL (reference sequence). CDR3 length: 13 residues. This CDR3 reads CASSQDTGRRAFF. CDR3 DNA: TGTGCCAGCAGCCAAGATACGGGCCGCCGAGCTTTCTTT.

As DNA, the CDR3 is TGCAGCGTTGACGGGCCGAGGGGTACTGAAGCTTTCTTT. Its protein is CSVDGPRGTEAFF. The J gene is TRBJ1-1, the V gene TRBV29-1, with D maybe TRBD1 (5 bases). The ends were cut back, 3 bases at V and 5 bases at J, with 13 bases in the middle. The V gene's germline CDR1 is SQVTM and CDR2 ANQGSEA. The CDR3 length is 13 residues. Full variable domain (rest looked up from reference TRBV29-1 and TRBJ1-1): SAVISQKPSRDICQRGTSLTIQCQVDSQVTMMFWYRQQPGQSLTLIATANQGSEATYESGFVIDKFPISRPNLTFSTLTVSNMSPEDSSIYLCSVDGPRGTEAFFGQGTRLTVV.

The chain employs TRBV28 and TRBJ2-1; TRBD2 agrees at 11 bases. Per germline, CDR1 MDHEN and CDR2 SYDVKM. This CDR3 has 15 amino acids. Germline trimming cut 2 bases from V and 5 bases from J; bases unmatched to any gene: 2. The CDR3 bases are TGTGCCAGCAGTTTAATGACTAGCGGGGACAATGAGCAGTTCTTC. It specifies CASSLMTSGDNEQFF.

V usage is TRBV6-5 and J usage is TRBJ1-5, with D possibly TRBD1 on 5 matching bases. Trimming removed 6 bases from V and 6 bases from J, with 18 bases in between. The CDR3 length is 15 residues. The germline V gene has CDR1 MNHEY and CDR2 SVGAGI. CDR3 amino acids: CASRPSTAPSQPQHF. The CDR3 DNA reads as TGTGCCAGCAGACCCTCGACAGCACCCAGTCAGCCCCAGCATTTT.

The rearrangement uses TRBV20-1 and TRBJ2-5; 12 bases line up with TRBD2. The CDR3 loop spans 16 amino acids. Looked up from germline, CDR1 is DFQATT and CDR2 is SNEGSKA (reference sequence). V dropped 0 bases and J dropped 4; count of bases not matched to a gene: 6. CDR3 loop: CSARDRTSGARETQYF. The CDR3 DNA is TGCAGTGCTAGAGATAGGACTAGCGGGGCCCGAGAGACCCAGTACTTC.

The chain employs TRBV28 and TRBJ2-3, with a possible D match to TRBD2 (6 bases). This CDR3 has 14 residues. Between the trimmed V and J ends, which lost 6 bases and 3 bases, there was a span of 13 bases. The germline CDR1 and CDR2 sequences are MDHEN and SYDVKM. This CDR3 is CASRPNGGTDTQYF. DNA of the CDR3: TGTGCCAGCAGACCTAATGGGGGGACAGATACGCAGTATTTT.

The V gene is TRBV5-1, the J gene TRBJ2-3, with TRBD2 as a possible D gene (6 bases). The CDR3 has 15 amino acids. V lost 4 bases and J 4 bases, leaving 16 bases between the germline ends. Germline assignment: CDR1 SGHRS and CDR2 YFSETQ. This CDR3 is CASSPSGGYSDTQYF. The DNA of the CDR3 is TGCGCCAGCAGCCCCTCAGGAGGGTATTCAGATACGCAGTATTTT.

Here the CDR3 reads CSVAVGQPQHF. The CDR3 DNA is TGCAGCGTTGCCGTCGGGCAGCCCCAGCATTTT. The chain combines TRBV29-1 with TRBJ1-5; D is unclear. V lost 4 bases and J 7 bases, leaving 8 bases between the germline ends. Germline assignment: CDR1 SQVTM and CDR2 ANQGSEA. The CDR3 spans 11 residues.

The V call is TRBV27, the J call TRBJ2-5; no definite D call. The V gene lost 6 bases and the J gene lost 5 bases, with 16 bases spanning the gap. The CDR3 sequence is 14 residues long. Germline V gene lookup returns CDR1 MNHEY and CDR2 SMNVEV (reference sequence). CDR3 nucleotides: TGTGCCAGCAGCCCAAGAGTGGTTGGGGAGACCCAGTACTTC. It encodes CASSPRVVGETQYF.

The gene calls are TRBV12-3 or TRBV12-4 and TRBJ2-2, with 11 positions matching TRBD2. The V and J ends lost 5 bases and 0 bases, in that order; junction bases with no gene match: 5. CDR3 length equals 17 residues. For the CDR3, the DNA is TGTGCCAGCAGTCCCTTGGGACTAGCGGCGAACACCGGGGAGCTGTTTTTT. It is translated as CASSPLGLAANTGELFF.

The genes are TRBV27 and TRBJ2-3; D not resolved. Trimming left V 5 bases short and J 2 bases short, with 5 bases between. Germline V gives CDR1 MNHEY, CDR2 SMNVEV (reference sequence). The CDR3 sequence is 12 residues long. CDR3 amino acids: CASSTLTDTQYF. In DNA form, the CDR3 reads TGTGCCAGCAGTACACTCACAGATACGCAGTATTTT.

The rearrangement uses TRBV5-4 and TRBJ2-1, with 9 bases identical to TRBD1. Germline CDR1 SGHNT, CDR2 YYREEE (reference sequence). The CDR3 runs to 15 residues. V lost 4 bases, J lost 3 bases, and 5 bases stayed unmatched. The CDR3 is CASSQGQGRYNEQFF. CDR3 DNA: TGTGCCAGCAGCCAGGGACAGGGTCGCTACAATGAGCAGTTCTTC.

This sequence joins TRBV5-1 and TRBJ2-5; D uncertain. The germline V and J ends were trimmed by 8 bases and 10 bases, with 12 bases remaining between them. The germline CDR1 and CDR2 sequences are SGHRS and YFSETQ. The CDR3 is made up of 10 amino acids. The CDR3 reads CARMDPDQYF. The CDR3 DNA sequence: TGCGCCAGAATGGACCCCGACCAGTACTTC. Complete variable domain (other parts from reference TRBV5-1 and TRBJ2-5): KAGVTQTPRYLIKTRGQQVTLSCSPISGHRSVSWYQQTPGQGLQFLFEYFSETQRNKGNFPGRFSGRQFSNSRSEMNVSTLELGDSALYLCARMDPDQYFGPGTRLLVL.

The chain recombines TRBV29-1 with TRBJ1-2; D not certain. Germline V gene data show CDR1 as SQVTM and CDR2 as ANQGSEA. V lost 5 bases and J 0 bases, leaving 13 bases between the germline ends. This CDR3 spans 14 amino acids. In DNA, the CDR3 is TGCAGCGTTACGGGGAACACGCCTAACTATGGCTACACCTTC. Translation gives CSVTGNTPNYGYTF.

As to this clonotype: An end of the junction differs from the germline gene, which may be a read error. The chain has TRBV3-1 and TRBJ1-5; no clear D. The CDR3 length is 13 residues. Germline V gene data show CDR1 as LGHDT and CDR2 as YNNKEL (reference sequence). CDR3 in amino acids: CASSQSPIQSQHF. DNA of the CDR3: TGTGCCAGCAGCCAATCCCCAATTCAGTCCCAGCATTTT.

V and J are TRBV28 and TRBJ2-2; a weak D match, TRBD2 (5 bases). With 1 base removed from V and 2 bases from J, the gap between germline ends came to 11 bases. This CDR3 has 16 residues. The germline CDR1 and CDR2 sequences are MDHEN and SYDVKM. The CDR3, as DNA: TGTGCCAGCAGTTTATCAGAGCGGATAAACACCGGGGAGCTGTTTTTT. Translated, it gives CASSLSERINTGELFF.

The rearrangement uses TRBV3-1 and TRBJ1-5; weak D call: TRBD1 (5 bases). V lost 5 bases, J lost 3 bases, and 11 bases lay in between. In germline, CDR1 is LGHDT, CDR2 YNNKEL (reference sequence). The CDR3 is 14 residues long. In nucleotides, the CDR3 is TGTGCCAGCAGCGTGGGACGGGTCAATCAGCCCCAGCATTTT. Its protein product is CASSVGRVNQPQHF.